The 5 T cell receptor beta chains below all came from one sample that was sequenced in a study of blood T cell repertoires in COVID-19 (dated by TCRdb to about 2020). Libraries were prepared through the immunoSEQ multiplex PCR assay. TCRdb stores this immuneACCESS table with in-frame sequences only. Part of the clones is absent; in the studies checked, under half of the shortfall reflects unresolved V genes, and no reason is known for the rest. The sample records under 250,000 clones, 80% to 90% of which are singletons. Of the sample, under 3.5% is held by the ten largest clones. The sequenced sample was peripheral blood. These receptors came from a man between 25 and 39 years old with COVID-19, enrolled during active disease.

The chain uses TRBV5-1 and TRBJ2-7; 7 nucleotides align to TRBD1. Per germline, CDR1 SGHRS and CDR2 YFSETQ. CDR3 length equals 13 residues. After removal of 4 bases from V and 2 bases from J, the junction contained 3 bases not matched to a gene. CDR3 nucleotides: TGCGCCAGCAGCCAGGGACAGACCTACGAGCAGTACTTC. This translates into CASSQGQTYEQYF.

The chain has TRBV6-2 or TRBV6-3 and TRBJ2-1; 7 bases are a match to TRBD1. CDR3 size: 14 residues. The J segment lost 7 bases and the V segment lost 1 base, leaving 4 bases of the junction unmatched. Per germline, CDR1 MNHEY and CDR2 SVGEGT. The DNA of the CDR3 is TGTGCCAGCAGTTACTTTACACAGGGGAATGAGCAGTTCTTC. This codes for CASSYFTQGNEQFF.

V and J are TRBV10-1 and TRBJ2-7; TRBD2 matches 7 bases. The CDR3 contains 14 residues. The junction had 4 bases not matched to a gene; V was cut back by 1 base and J by 4 bases. From germline, CDR1 is WNHNN and CDR2 SYGVQD (reference sequence). The CDR3 DNA is TGCGCCAGCAGTGAGTTGGGACTACTGTACGAGCAGTACTTC. It yields the protein CASSELGLLYEQYF.

The chain recombines TRBV19 with TRBJ1-5, with D unresolved. CDR1 is LNHDA, CDR2 SQIVND, per germline (reference sequence). V gave up 5 bases and J gave up 7 bases, with 9 bases separating them. The CDR3 sequence is 12 residues long. The CDR3 DNA sequence: TGTGCCAGTAGTTATTTTGGCCAGCCCCAGCATTTT. Its protein is CASSYFGQPQHF.

This chain links TRBV27 with TRBJ2-6; maybe TRBD1 (5 bases). The V and J ends lost 3 bases and 2 bases respectively, with 14 bases between them. Germline V gives CDR1 MNHEY, CDR2 SMNVEV (reference sequence). This CDR3 has 17 residues. This chain's CDR3 is CASSFGQGLPGANVLTF. The DNA of the CDR3 is TGTGCCAGCAGTTTCGGGCAGGGCCTTCCTGGGGCCAACGTCCTGACTTTC.